This TCR beta chain is drawn from a study of T cell repertoires in cytomegalovirus infection. At the level of the study: An indication of both CMV infection and matching HLA type came from public TCR beta signatures.

Study-wide results and limits: Ex vivo responses were dominated by HLA-C-restricted CMV-specific TCR beta clonotypes. Totalled public TCR beta family frequency picked out people who carried CMV plus the relevant HLA.

CDR3 length: 16 residues. One entry per CDR3 protein, called by TCRdb with MiXCR from the reads. This table has roughly 69,000 distinct CDR3 sequences, about 30% appearing once. About this clonotype itself: Its antigen remains unidentified. At one end the junction does not follow the germline gene, possibly because of a read error.

The sequencing used CD8+ T cells from cultured PBMCs, collected from culture after CMV antigen stimulation. J is TRBJ2-7 and V is TRBV5-3, with 11 positions matching TRBD1. TRBV5-3 belongs to the ORF category, with a function that is uncertain. The TCR sequence derives from a human donor in good health (CMV status not recorded). Some clones in this sample may be carry-over from other donors' samples. CDR3 DNA: TGTGCCAGCAGCTTGGAGGCGGGACAGGGGGCCTACGAGCAGTACTTC. The encoded protein is CASSLEAGQGAYEQYF.